This entry concerns a single T cell receptor beta chain. This clone was detected only a few times. Its antigen is not yet known. No qualities accompany the bases; no much larger clone lies one base away. This sample was taken from a study of cytomegalovirus exposure and HLA in healthy donors (dated by TCRdb to 2016 to 2017). Looking at the study overall: The 650 to 750 repertoires of the first cohort and the 110 or so validation repertoires were produced on the same platform, according to a later analysis. The aim of the study was to test whether cataloging public T cell receptors could identify signatures of past pathogen exposure. Besides the first cohort of roughly 700 subjects, a separate validation cohort made up of over a hundred different subjects was used. To predict cytomegalovirus infection status, the study brought together high-throughput TCR immunosequencing, statistical association of individual TCRs with disease status, and machine learning. Results the study describes overall, beyond this receptor: The classifier was reported to diagnose cytomegalovirus status with high specificity and sensitivity in both the original cohort and the validation cohort. A total of fewer than 200 TCR beta chains were listed by the study as associated with cytomegalovirus. A few of the identified cytomegalovirus-associated TCR beta chains were confirmed in vitro to be specific for cytomegalovirus antigens. The validation cohort had no HLA typing available for a later analysis, so co-occurrence within that cohort was assessed over all 130 or so repertoires. Across donors, most TCR sequences were observed very rarely, whereas some public TCRs were present in many individuals. According to the authors, the approach could potentially be generalized to other disease states and immunological phenotypes. Subsequent analysis determined that TCRs grouped into clusters in the first cohort also showed a tendency toward co-occurrence across the roughly 120 validation repertoires, and 85% to 95% of cluster scores exceeded 0.

Separate from the roughly 650-subject first cohort, the validation cohort of some 130 subjects was the group to which the donors belonged. The method was the immunoSEQ multiplex PCR assay. The authors' pipeline ran thus. A statistical classification framework was developed to diagnose cytomegalovirus status using the catalog of TCR beta chain sequences. Drawn from immuneACCESS, this table holds only the in-frame rearrangements with V and J called that TCRdb kept. Clones are partly lost; checked studies trace under half to an unresolved V gene and leave the rest unexplained. V, J and clone size are taken as reported in that table, and D and trimming were inferred from the DNA itself. The sample includes fewer than 250,000 clones, with roughly 84% observed a single time. The ten biggest clones cover around 15% of the sample. Ends trimmed: V by 3 bases, J by 6 bases; bases unmatched to a gene: 10. The CDR3 runs 15 amino acids, cysteine and phenylalanine included. The only DNA kept is the CDR3, 45 bases in frame from the first base. Via the germline V gene, CDR1 is KGHSH and CDR2 LQKENI.

The sequence came from a woman aged 25 to 39 in good health and CMV-seropositive. Sequencing was done on a sample of PBMCs. The sequence links TRBV18 to TRBJ1-1; 7 central nucleotides agree with TRBD1. The CDR3 reads CASSPGQGVIPEAFF. The DNA is as follows: TGTGCCAGCTCACCTGGCCAGGGGGTAATCCCTGAAGCTTTCTTT.